This T cell receptor beta chain was recovered during a study of Graves' ophthalmopathy and Graves' hyperthyroidism (dated by TCRdb to 2017 to 2018). With regard to the full study: Peripheral blood was collected at initial diagnosis, prior to any treatment. In total, 135 blood samples were TCR-sequenced: roughly 45 ophthalmopathy, over 70 hyperthyroidism and some 17 hyperthyroidism-to-ophthalmopathy patients. To explore V-J signatures distinguishing ophthalmopathy from hyperthyroidism, a discovery set of about 99 patients (roughly 42 ophthalmopathy, 57 stable hyperthyroidism) was enrolled. For independent validation, a separate cohort was made up of 18 to 20 hyperthyroidism patients plus 17 patients who later progressed from hyperthyroidism to ophthalmopathy. To tell Graves' ophthalmopathy apart from Graves' hyperthyroidism, and to predict which patients would progress to ophthalmopathy, the study relied on TCR beta repertoire signatures. In roughly 6 hyperthyroidism patients, the T-cell repertoires found in thyroid tissue were compared with those found in blood. The approximately 90 discovery patients were randomly split 7:3 into training and test sets. Once sampling was done, hyperthyroidism patients were given methimazole at a starting dose of 30 mg daily, while ophthalmopathy patients were given high-dose intravenous methylprednisolone. The investigation overall reported the following: In validation, the model predicted ophthalmopathy progression with about 64% sensitivity and 72% to 80% specificity; roughly eleven predicted patients were CT-confirmed with GO in a median of approximately 6.5 months. No statistical method was used to predetermine the sample size, and group allocation was not hidden from the investigators. The 13-signature model separated ophthalmopathy from stable hyperthyroidism with roughly 90% sensitivity and 81.08% specificity in cross-validation, and 80%/75% in the test set. Most expanded thyroid clonotypes with frequency above 0.001 were also detected in blood, suggesting blood repertoires may reflect the thyroid immune response.

The CDR3 is 13 amino acids in total, end residues counted. This entry keeps only the CDR3 DNA: 39 bases, framed from base 1. The germline V gene specifies SGHAT as CDR1 and FQNNGV as CDR2. Trimming at the junction amounts to 8 bases on V and 0 bases on J, and the germline ends lie 7 bases apart. Hyperthyroidism was defined as stable when no progression to ophthalmopathy occurred within 18 months of follow-up. Hyperthyroidism patients were newly diagnosed, were aged 18 to 65 years, and had a disease duration under 2 months. Anyone with other autoimmune diseases, uncontrolled infections, pregnancy or lactation was excluded from the study. Diagnosis was based on clinical symptoms, serum thyroxine, TRAb, thyroid ultrasound and orbital computed tomography. Using Ficoll-Paque density gradient centrifugation, PBMCs were isolated from roughly 9.2 ml of fresh peripheral blood. Trizol reagent was used to extract the total RNA, and its quality was then checked on an Agilent 2100 Bioanalyzer.

For repertoire sequencing, the TCR beta CDR3 regions were amplified from RNA transcripts. The first round of RT-PCR was done with HTBI primers and the Qiagen OneStep RT-PCR kit, and was followed by a second round of multiplex PCR, then size selection and purification. Libraries were sequenced paired-end with 100 bp reads on an Illumina HiSeq2000. For the original study's pipeline: Reads were processed with SOAPnuke, discarding reads with adapters, uncalled bases, mean Phred below 15, or no exact constant-primer or identifier match. COPE v1.2.5 was used to merge high-quality paired reads. Unique nucleotide sequences were defined as clonotypes and aligned to IMGT TRB V, D and J references using MiTCR v1.1. Only V-J combinations with frequency above 0.0001 were analysed, covering 99.2% of repertoires. A TCR clonal expansion and chaos score per V-J combination was defined as the ratio of F50 clonal expansion to chaos observed in the TCRdist matrix. Welch's t-statistics and random forest were used to reduce features to about a dozen V-J combinations, which were fed into a naive Bayes classifier. The similarity between thyroid and blood repertoires was quantified using the Morisita-Horn index. In-frame beta chains were kept once TCRdb had trimmed the public reads at Q25 with fastp and called clones with MiXCR. A single entry per CDR3 protein holds the most common genes and DNA from its merged rows. TCRdb's processing, not the authors', yielded these V and J calls. Counted in this sample were a few hundred thousand distinct CDR3 sequences; 15% to 19% of them appeared once. The ten most abundant clones make up around 6.6% of the sample.

Remarks on this clonotype: No antigen is known for it. This CDR3 is missing its conserved last phenylalanine or tryptophan, likely due to a read error.

The chain is encoded by TRBV11-2 joined to TRBJ2-2; the D gene cannot be named for sure. The receptor was isolated from a woman in her late teens or twenties with stable Graves' hyperthyroidism. Donor details come from another sample of the same person, matched by shared clones. Specimen: peripheral blood. The CDR3 region has the sequence CASRGTNTGELFL. DNA sequence: TGTGCCAGCCGAGGAACGAACACCGGGGAGCTGTTTTTG.